The TCR beta chain described here comes from a study of OX40 agonist ivuxolimab in advanced cancers. General notes on the study: Ivuxolimab was an agonistic, fully human IgG2 monoclonal antibody directed against OX40 (CD134), a costimulatory receptor. Of the roughly 50 dose-escalation patients, hepatocellular carcinoma was present in approximately 20, melanoma in around 15, renal cell carcinoma in 9 and head and neck cancer in 9. Partial responses were achieved by three dose-escalation patients, of whom one had hepatocellular carcinoma and two had cutaneous melanoma. The paper reports the monotherapy dose-escalation portion (N ≈ 52 patients) of the phase I ivuxolimab trial. In the dose-escalation cohort, more than 75% of patients were male, and the mean age was approximately 64 years, with a range of roughly 20 to 80. Intravenous ivuxolimab was administered to patients every 2 weeks at six dose levels: 0.01, 0.1, 0.3, 1.5, 3 and 10 mg/kg. Patients were allowed to have had prior anti-PD-1, anti-PD-L1 or anti-CTLA-4 therapy, and roughly 40% of the dose-escalation patients had been treated with checkpoint inhibitors. Peripheral TCRbeta sequencing was intended to test whether TCR sequence diversity was altered and clonal T-cell expansion was caused by ivuxolimab.

As for this clone: Its antigen is currently not known. The input lacks base qualities; no much larger clone sits a single base away.

Patients with a history of autoimmune disease or receiving systemic immunosuppression were excluded from the trial. Peripheral blood for TCR sequencing was drawn from every dose cohort at baseline, at cycle 4 day 1 and at cycle 7 day 1. The samples were drawn from a first-in-human, open-label, multicenter phase I dose-escalation trial of ivuxolimab. Adults with locally advanced or metastatic head and neck squamous cell, hepatocellular, melanoma or renal cell carcinoma were enrolled in the trial. Before TCR sequencing, CD4+ T cells and CD8+ T cells from peripheral blood were sorted into separate populations. The CDR3 measures 15 amino acids from cysteine to phenylalanine. The entry retains the CDR3 DNA only, 45 bases that are in frame from base 1. CDR1 is given as SGHNT and CDR2 as YYREEE, both from the germline V gene (reference sequence). Deletion took 4 bases off V and 0 bases off J, with a span of 11 bases between the germline ends.

Genomic DNA was isolated from the sorted cells so that the TCRbeta CDR3 region could be sequenced. TCRbeta CDR3 regions were sequenced using the immunoSEQ Assay. TCRdb provides this immuneACCESS table in a form limited to in-frame rearrangements. Some clones are lacking; in checked studies, under half of them reflect an unresolved V gene, and why the rest are absent is not known. The sample contains nearly 50,000 clones, approximately 86% of them found a single time. The top ten clones comprise less than 2.5% of the sample. What the work shows at the level of the full study, not this receptor alone: After ivuxolimab, more expanded clones were found on average in CD8+ T cells than in CD4+ T cells. In the 0.1-3.0 mg/kg groups, partial responders were among the patients with the lowest normalized peripheral clonal expansion, particularly in CD8+ T cells. The antigen specificity of the peripheral T cells that underwent clonal expansion was not determined. Clonal expansion of both CD4+ and CD8+ blood T cells was observed from baseline to week 6 at doses 0.1 to 3.0 mg/kg. Low levels of normalized T-cell clonal expansion were also seen in some patients who did not respond.

The sequence links TRBV5-4 to TRBJ1-3; no confident D gene assignment can be made. The sample in question was CD4+ or CD8+ T cells sorted from blood, obtained in a trial of the OX40 agonist ivuxolimab. This TCR was sampled from an adult with an advanced solid tumor such as melanoma, head and neck, liver or kidney cancer. The sequenced DNA is TGTGCCAGCAGCCCACACCCAAGCTCTGGAAACACCATATATTTT. It translates to CASSPHPSSGNTIYF. With all but the CDR3 taken from the reference TRBV5-4 and TRBJ1-3 genes, the full variable domain is: ETGVTQSPTHLIKTRGQQVTLRCSSQSGHNTVSWYQQALGQGPQFIFQYYREEENGRGNFPPRFSGLQFPNYSSELNVNALELDDSALYLCASSPHPSSGNTIYFGEGSWLTVV.